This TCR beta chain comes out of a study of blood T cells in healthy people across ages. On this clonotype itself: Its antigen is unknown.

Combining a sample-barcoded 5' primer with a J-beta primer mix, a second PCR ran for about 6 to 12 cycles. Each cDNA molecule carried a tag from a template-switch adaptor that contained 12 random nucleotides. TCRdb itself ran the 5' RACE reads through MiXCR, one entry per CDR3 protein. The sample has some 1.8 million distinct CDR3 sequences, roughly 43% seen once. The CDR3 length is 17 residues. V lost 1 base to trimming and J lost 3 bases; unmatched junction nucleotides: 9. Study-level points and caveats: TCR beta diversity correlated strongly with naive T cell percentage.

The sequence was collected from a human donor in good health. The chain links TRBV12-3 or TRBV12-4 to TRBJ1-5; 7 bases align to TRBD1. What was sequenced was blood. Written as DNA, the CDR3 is TGTGCCAGCAGTTTAGGTCTCTGGGACAGCCTCAATCAGCCCCAGCATTTT. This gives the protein CASSLGLWDSLNQPQHF.